This TCR beta chain was retrieved from a study of cytomegalovirus exposure and HLA in healthy donors. Study-wide results and limits: Most likely, a cluster of highly shared sequence variants arose as a sequencing artifact. Within a later analysis, the majority of CMV-associated TCR beta chains appeared HLA-restricted. In a later analysis, TCR beta V- and J-gene trimming was associated with a missense DCLRE1C variant. The authors assumed roughly uniform sequencing depth across donors for presence/absence analyses.

13 Jbeta primers and 60 Vbeta primers were used for the PCR. The assay was immunoSEQ multiplex PCR, and TCRdb's table has in-frame clones only and misses some. The sample holds nearly 200,000 clones, 82% seen once. The germline CDR1 and CDR2 sequences are MNHEY and SVGAGI. The CDR3 covers 16 residues. V was clipped by 0 bases and J by 7 bases, with 15 bases between them. Worth noting for this clone: The antigen is undetermined.

The clonotype was recovered from a boy aged 2 to 10 in good health and CMV-seronegative. Specimen: PBMCs. The J gene is TRBJ1-4, the V gene TRBV6-5; a weak D match, TRBD1 (6 bases). The CDR3 spells CASSYSRRGLGEKLFF. The DNA for the CDR3 is TGTGCCAGCAGTTACTCACGCAGGGGCCTCGGTGAAAAACTGTTTTTT.